Below are 19 T cell receptor beta chains sequenced from a single sample in a study of T-cell reconstitution after alpha-beta-depleted transplantation in children. Unique molecular identifiers were built into the TCRbeta library. TCRdb redid the calling of the PCR reads with MiXCR, one entry per CDR3 protein. The sample consists of some 200,000 distinct CDR3 sequences, roughly a tenth of them appearing once. The material was PBMCs, obtained before TCRalphabeta/CD19-depleted stem cell transplant. The receptors shown here come from a child under two years old with acute myeloid leukemia, due to receive a stem cell transplant.

The V gene is TRBV5-1, the J gene TRBJ1-1; D might be TRBD1 (5 bases). Trimming pared 3 bases from V and 0 bases from J, leaving 15 bases between. The V gene's germline CDR1 is SGHRS and CDR2 YFSETQ. The CDR3 totals 16 residues. The CDR3 spells CASSSAGGGMNTEAFF. The CDR3 DNA sequence: TGCGCCAGCAGCTCGGCGGGGGGGGGGATGAACACTGAAGCTTTCTTT.

This clonotype has at least ten counts. The V gene is TRBV7-3, the J gene TRBJ2-5; 11 bases are shared with TRBD2. CDR3 length: 15 amino acids. With 3 bases clipped from V and 5 bases from J, the junction kept 5 bases outside the gene matches. The germline CDR1 and CDR2 sequences are SGHTA and FQGTGA. This CDR3 is CASSFTSGSWETQYF. The CDR3 coding sequence is TGTGCCAGCAGCTTTACTAGCGGGAGTTGGGAGACCCAGTACTTC.

This clonotype was counted many times. The chain has TRBV24-1 and TRBJ2-5, with D possibly TRBD2 on 5 matching bases. The CDR3 sequence is 13 residues long. The germline V gene has CDR1 KGHDR and CDR2 SFDVKD. The V gene lost 6 bases and the J gene lost 5 bases, with 12 bases spanning the gap. Here the CDR3 reads CATSKRERETQYF. The CDR3 DNA follows: TGTGCCACCAGTAAGAGGGAGAGGGAGACCCAGTACTTC.

This clonotype showed up many times. The gene calls are TRBV12-3 or TRBV12-4 and TRBJ2-7; 9 bases align to TRBD2. The CDR3 extends over 14 amino acids. J lost 5 bases, V lost 5 bases, and 7 bases had no gene match. The CDR3 region is CASSPSSGNHEQYF. CDR3 nucleotide sequence: TGTGCCAGCAGTCCCTCTAGCGGGAACCACGAGCAGTACTTC.

This clonotype has ten or more counts. This chain uses TRBV5-1 with TRBJ1-1, with D possibly matching TRBD1 (6 bases). CDR1 is SGHRS, CDR2 YFSETQ, per germline. V lost 3 bases to trimming and J lost 6 bases, with 15 bases between them. The CDR3 has 14 amino acids. CDR3 nucleotide sequence: TGCGCCAGCAGCTCTGGAGGTTCAGGGGCTGAAGCTTTCTTT. Protein: CASSSGGSGAEAFF.

Details on this clonotype: Its ends do not fully match the called genes, so a read error is possible. The rearrangement joins TRBV4-2 to TRBJ2-7, with a weak D call TRBD1 (6 bases). The germline V gene encodes CDR1 LGHNA and CDR2 YNFKEQ. The length of the CDR3 is 19 residues. The CDR3 loop reads CANSQRVNVVQGDSYEQYF. Written as DNA, the CDR3 is TGTGCCAACAGCCAAAGGGTGAATGTAGTACAGGGAGACTCCTACGAGCAGTACTTC.

This clonotype came up many times. The chain has TRBV4-2 and TRBJ2-4; perhaps TRBD2 as D (6 bases). Trimming shortened V by 4 bases and J by 2 bases, and 9 bases separated the two germline ends. Per the germline V gene, CDR1 is LGHNA and CDR2 is YNFKEQ. The CDR3 is made up of 14 amino acids. The CDR3 nucleotides are TGTGCCAGCAGCCCCCTAGCGTCCAAAAACATTCAGTACTTC. It is translated as CASSPLASKNIQYF.

The chain carries TRBV16 and TRBJ2-5; TRBD2 matches at 7 bases. The CDR3 sequence is 14 residues long. The junction had 10 bases not matched to a gene; V was cut back by 9 bases and J by 3 bases. From germline, CDR1 is KGHSY and CDR2 FQNENV. Written as DNA, the CDR3 is TGTGCCAGGAGGTTCAAGGCGGGAGAAGAGACCCAGTACTTC. Its translation is CARRFKAGEETQYF.

This clonotype was observed at least ten times. J is TRBJ2-3 and V is TRBV5-6; 8 nucleotides agree with TRBD2. V was clipped by 4 bases and J by 3 bases; unmatched bases: 7. The CDR3 spans 15 residues. The germline V gene has CDR1 SGHDT and CDR2 YYEEEE. The CDR3 DNA sequence: TGTGCCAGCAGCACGGAGGTAGCGGGAACAGATACGCAGTATTTT. This sequence encodes CASSTEVAGTDTQYF.

This clonotype was picked up a small number of times. V is TRBV6-1 and J is TRBJ2-7; D is uncertain. V lost 2 bases and J lost 2, with 10 bases in between. The germline V gene encodes CDR1 MNHNS and CDR2 SASEGT. CDR3 length: 14 residues. CDR3 sequence reads: CASSEHLPPYEQYF. CDR3 bases: TGTGCCAGCAGTGAACACCTTCCCCCCTACGAGCAGTACTTC.

This clonotype was seen many times. The gene calls are TRBV5-1 and TRBJ2-2, with 11 bases that match TRBD1. V was clipped by 7 bases and J by 3 bases; unmatched bases: 11. CDR1 and CDR2 from the germline V gene are SGHRS and YFSETQ. CDR3 length equals 17 residues. The DNA of the CDR3 is TGCGCCAGCGCCCCGATCGGACAGGGGGCCGACACCGGGGAGCTGTTTTTT. It yields the protein CASAPIGQGADTGELFF.

This clonotype came up many times. This sequence joins TRBV29-1 and TRBJ1-5, with D possibly being TRBD1 (6 bases). This CDR3 has 15 amino acids. Per germline, CDR1 SQVTM and CDR2 ANQGSEA. Trimming removed 1 base from V and 2 bases from J, with 12 bases in between. CDR3 DNA sequence: TGCAGCGTTGAAGCCCGCAGGGGTGGCAATCAGCCCCAGCATTTT. Translated, it gives CSVEARRGGNQPQHF.

This clonotype has at least ten counts. V and J are TRBV5-1 and TRBJ1-2; TRBD1 is a possible D gene (5 bases). Germline V gene data show CDR1 as SGHRS and CDR2 as YFSETQ. The CDR3 is 12 residues long. V shed 1 base and J shed 6 bases, with 7 bases lying between them. CDR3 coding DNA: TGCGCCAGCAGCTTGTCAGGGAATGGCTACACCTTC. Protein: CASSLSGNGYTF.

This clonotype was picked up many times. The chain links TRBV5-1 to TRBJ1-2, with D perhaps TRBD1 (5 bases). There are 15 residues in the CDR3. The V and J ends lost 2 bases and 6 bases respectively, with 17 bases between them. Germline V lookup: CDR1 SGHRS, CDR2 YFSETQ. CDR3 in amino acids: CASSLHRRLGNGYTF. The CDR3 DNA follows: TGCGCCAGCAGCTTACACAGGAGATTGGGAAATGGCTACACCTTC.

This clonotype was seen repeatedly, ten times or more. The J gene is TRBJ1-1, the V gene TRBV5-1; no clear D. The CDR3 length is 12 residues. Per germline, CDR1 SGHRS and CDR2 YFSETQ. V lost 4 bases and J lost 3, with 7 bases in between. In nucleotides, the CDR3 is TGCGCCAGCAGCGATCAGTACACTGAAGCTTTCTTT. Its protein product is CASSDQYTEAFF.

In this sample, this clonotype turned up a few times. The chain recombines TRBV27 with TRBJ1-6, with 8 bases that match TRBD1. Germline V gives CDR1 MNHEY, CDR2 SMNVEV (reference sequence). V dropped 5 bases and J dropped 10; count of bases not matched to a gene: 7. The CDR3 has 14 residues. The CDR3 loop reads CASSGQGLGSPLHF. The CDR3 DNA is TGTGCCAGCAGTGGACAGGGATTAGGCTCACCCCTCCACTTT.

Comments on this clonotype: This could be a read error, since a much larger clone is one nucleotide away. The chain carries TRBV28 and TRBJ2-7; perhaps TRBD1 as D (5 bases). The CDR3 spans 14 residues. Germline V gives CDR1 MDHEN, CDR2 SYDVKM. CDR3 bases: TGTGCCAGCAATCGGTACAGGTATTCCTACGAGCAGTCCTTC. Protein sequence: CASNRYRYSYEQSF.

This clonotype was seen many times. V and J are TRBV28 and TRBJ1-4, with 7 bases matching TRBD1. The V gene's germline CDR1 is MDHEN and CDR2 SYDVKM. The CDR3 totals 13 residues. V was clipped by 9 bases and J by 7 bases; unmatched bases: 8. The CDR3, as DNA: TGTGCCAGTGGAGGGGGCGCGGGTGAAAAACTGTTTTTT. The encoded protein is CASGGGAGEKLFF.

This clonotype turned up a few times. The chain is built from TRBV24-1 and TRBJ2-2; D gene unclear. This CDR3 is 14 amino acids long. V lost 2 bases and J 2 bases, leaving 5 bases between the germline ends. CDR1 and CDR2 (germline): KGHDR, SFDVKD. CDR3 nucleotide sequence: TGTGCCACCAGTGATTGGGTCAACACCGGGGAGCTGTTTTTT. It yields the protein CATSDWVNTGELFF.